The 16 T cell receptor beta chains reported below all come from one sample, sequenced in a study of blood T cell repertoires in COVID-19. Some clones are missing from TCRdb's copy, which holds only in-frame ones; the method was immunoSEQ multiplex PCR. The profile shows approximately 39,000 clones, around 87% of them singletons. Sequencing was performed on peripheral blood. The receptors here all came from a man in his fifties with active or convalescent COVID-19.

This clone was seen a few times. Here the CDR3 DNA reads TGTGCCAGCAGCCAGGCAGGGTGGGCCAATGAGCAGTTCTTC. It codes for CASSQAGWANEQFF. J is TRBJ2-1 and V is TRBV14, with D possibly TRBD1 on 5 matching bases. The CDR3 has 14 amino acids. V was pared by 3 bases and J by 6 bases, with 12 bases between. Germline V gives CDR1 SGHDN, CDR2 FVKESK.

CDR3 bases: TGTGCCAGCAGTTCGGTCAGCGGGGGCCCTCATCGGGACGAGCAGTACGTC. This gives the protein CASSSVSGGPHRDEQYV. The chain has TRBV6-8 and TRBJ2-7; TRBD2 agrees at 8 bases. Germline V gene lookup returns CDR1 MNHGY and CDR2 SAAAGT. The CDR3 is 17 amino acids. V was pared by 4 bases and J by 5 bases, with 16 bases of the junction left unmatched.

V usage is TRBV3-1 (or the pseudogene TRBV3-2) and J usage is TRBJ2-1, with TRBD2 matching 7 bases. The trim removed 4 bases at V and 12 bases at J, leaving 12 bases unmatched. Germline CDR1 and CDR2: LGHDT and YNNKEL (reference sequence). This CDR3 spans 14 amino acids. This CDR3 reads CASSLQGSGKGQFF. The CDR3 region has the DNA TGTGCCAGCAGCCTCCAAGGGAGCGGGAAGGGGCAGTTCTTC.

The gene calls are TRBV9 and TRBJ2-7; TRBD2 matches at 8 bases. With V trimmed by 4 bases and J by 6 bases, 12 bases remained unmatched. Germline CDR1 and CDR2: SGDLS and YYNGEE. The CDR3 spans 15 residues. The DNA for the CDR3 is TGTGCCAGCAGCCCCCGGACTAGCTCCTTCGTCGAGCAGTACTTC. Translation: CASSPRTSSFVEQYF.

The table lists this clone with a count of one. This chain links TRBV11-2 with TRBJ2-5; D is possibly TRBD1 (5 bases). Trimming took 2 bases from V and 5 from J, leaving 15 bases between them. Germline V lookup: CDR1 SGHAT, CDR2 FQNNGV. The CDR3 consists of 15 residues. The CDR3 DNA reads as TGTGCCAGCAGCTTATCCCTGGGGCTTAGGGAGACCCAGTACTTC. Encoded protein: CASSLSLGLRETQYF.

This clone has more than one count but fewer than ten. The rearrangement uses TRBV4-2 and TRBJ2-1; TRBD2 is a possible D gene (5 bases). The CDR3 contains 15 residues. The V gene lost 0 bases and the J gene lost 2 bases, with 8 bases spanning the gap. Germline V gene data show CDR1 as LGHNA and CDR2 as YNFKEQ. This CDR3 is CASSQEEGTYNEQFF. The CDR3 nucleotides read TGTGCCAGCAGCCAAGAAGAGGGCACCTACAATGAGCAGTTCTTC.

V usage is TRBV2 and J usage is TRBJ1-2; TRBD1 aligns across 7 bases. Germline-derived CDR1 and CDR2 are SNHLY and FYNNEI. The CDR3 contains 12 residues. The ends lost 2 bases at V and 7 bases at J; junction bases unmatched: 1. CDR3 coding DNA: TGTGCCAGCAGTGAAACAGGGGCTGGCTACACCTTC. Protein sequence: CASSETGAGYTF.

The chain joins TRBV6-1 to TRBJ2-7; 7 nucleotides match TRBD1. The V gene's germline CDR1 is MNHNS and CDR2 SASEGT. J gave up 3 bases and V 3 bases, and 5 bases lay outside the gene matches. The CDR3 consists of 14 residues. The CDR3 nucleotides are TGTGCCAGCAGTGAGATAAGGGACAGCTACGAGCAGTACGTC. It yields the protein CASSEIRDSYEQYV.

The chain recombines TRBV3-1 (or the pseudogene TRBV3-2) with TRBJ2-3; a weak D match, TRBD2 (6 bases). Per germline, CDR1 LGHDT and CDR2 YNNKEL (reference sequence). The V gene lost 4 bases and the J gene lost 2 bases, with 16 bases spanning the gap. This CDR3 is 16 amino acids long. The CDR3 protein is CASSPSTGSTTDTQYF. DNA for the CDR3: TGTGCCAGCAGCCCCTCCACCGGGAGTACCACAGATACGCAGTATTTT.

The genes are TRBV7-3 and TRBJ2-1; D not certain. The germline CDR1 and CDR2 sequences are SGHTA and FQGTGA. V shed 0 bases and J shed 0 bases, with 3 bases lying between them. The CDR3 consists of 14 residues. The CDR3 bases are TGTGCCAGCAGCTTAACCAGCTCCTACAATGAGCAGTTCTTC. Translated: CASSLTSSYNEQFF.

The CDR3 sequence is CASSTGSVAYEQYF. CDR3 DNA: TGTGCCAGCAGTACAGGGTCGGTAGCCTACGAGCAGTACTTC. V and J are TRBV27 and TRBJ2-7; perhaps TRBD1 as D (6 bases). Germline CDR1 MNHEY, CDR2 SMNVEV (reference sequence). This CDR3 has 14 amino acids. Trimming left V 5 bases short and J 2 bases short, with 13 bases between.

This chain connects TRBV27 to TRBJ1-2, with a weak D call TRBD1 (5 bases). The CDR3 is made up of 15 amino acids. Per germline, CDR1 MNHEY and CDR2 SMNVEV (reference sequence). The V and J ends lost 5 bases and 2 bases respectively, with 15 bases between them. The CDR3 loop is CASSPTWDLNYGYTF. The CDR3 DNA reads as TGTGCCAGCAGTCCCACCTGGGACTTAAACTATGGCTACACCTTC.

This chain connects TRBV19 to TRBJ1-1; 10 bases map to TRBD1. The V gene's germline CDR1 is LNHDA and CDR2 SQIVND (reference sequence). The CDR3 has 13 residues. Trimming cost V 5 bases and J 8 bases; bases outside gene matches: 5. The CDR3 sequence is CASSEGGQGEAFF. The CDR3 DNA reads as TGTGCCAGTAGTGAGGGGGGACAGGGGGAAGCTTTCTTT.

CDR3 amino acids: CASSWTGYQPQHF. CDR3 nucleotides: TGTGCCAGCAGCTGGACAGGGTATCAGCCCCAGCATTTT. This sequence joins TRBV28 and TRBJ1-5; 8 bases are shared with TRBD1. Trimming took 6 bases from V and 5 from J; bases not matched to a gene: 3. The CDR3 totals 13 residues. Looked up from germline, CDR1 is MDHEN and CDR2 is SYDVKM.

This chain connects TRBV11-3 to TRBJ2-7, with a weak D call TRBD2 (6 bases). This CDR3 spans 13 amino acids. V shed 1 base and J shed 7 bases, with 11 bases lying between them. Germline V gene lookup returns CDR1 SGHNT and CDR2 YENEEA. CDR3 residues: CASSLVEGGEQYF. The CDR3 DNA reads as TGTGCCAGCAGCTTAGTGGAGGGTGGGGAGCAGTACTTC.

This rearrangement joins TRBV5-1 to TRBJ2-1, with TRBD1 matching over 9 bases. The CDR3 loop spans 13 amino acids. The germline CDR1 and CDR2 sequences are SGHRS and YFSETQ. The J segment lost 7 bases and the V segment lost 2 bases, leaving 1 base of the junction unmatched. CDR3 residues: CASSFGQGNEQFF. The CDR3 DNA reads as TGCGCCAGCAGCTTCGGACAGGGGAATGAGCAGTTCTTC.